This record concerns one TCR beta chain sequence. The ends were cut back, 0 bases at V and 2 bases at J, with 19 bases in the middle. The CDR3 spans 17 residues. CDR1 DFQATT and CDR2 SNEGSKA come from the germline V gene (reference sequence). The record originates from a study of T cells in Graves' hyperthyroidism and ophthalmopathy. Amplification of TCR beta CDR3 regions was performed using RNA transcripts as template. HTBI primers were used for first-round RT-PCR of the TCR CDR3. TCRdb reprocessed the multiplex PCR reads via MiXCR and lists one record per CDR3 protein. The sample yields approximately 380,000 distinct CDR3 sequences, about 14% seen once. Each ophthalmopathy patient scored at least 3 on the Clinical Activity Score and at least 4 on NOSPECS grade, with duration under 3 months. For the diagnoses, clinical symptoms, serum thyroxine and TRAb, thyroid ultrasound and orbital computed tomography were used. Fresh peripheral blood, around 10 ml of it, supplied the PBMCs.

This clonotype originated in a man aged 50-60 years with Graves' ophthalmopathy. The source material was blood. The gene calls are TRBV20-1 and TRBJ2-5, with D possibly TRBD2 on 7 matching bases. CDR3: CSARDPTRGGGQETQYF. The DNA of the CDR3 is TGCAGTGCTAGAGATCCAACAAGGGGGGGGGGGCAAGAGACCCAGTACTTC.